Included here is one T cell receptor (beta chain) sequence, with context. This sample stems from a study of technical replicates of blood from a handful of donors. TCRdb's copy holds only in-frame clones and misses some; the assay was immunoSEQ multiplex PCR. The sample has 74,000 or so clones, around 96% seen once. The sequenced sample was T cells isolated from PBMCs. The clonotype originates from a human donor in good health.

The CDR3: CASSVEAANTGELFF. DNA for the CDR3: TGTGCCAGCAGCGTAGAAGCGGCTAACACCGGGGAGCTGTTTTTT. The J gene is TRBJ2-2, the V gene TRBV9; tentative D call: TRBD2 (5 bases). The CDR3 consists of 15 residues. In germline, CDR1 is SGDLS, CDR2 YYNGEE. Trimming took off 0 bases at V and 2 bases at J, with 8 bases between the two ends.